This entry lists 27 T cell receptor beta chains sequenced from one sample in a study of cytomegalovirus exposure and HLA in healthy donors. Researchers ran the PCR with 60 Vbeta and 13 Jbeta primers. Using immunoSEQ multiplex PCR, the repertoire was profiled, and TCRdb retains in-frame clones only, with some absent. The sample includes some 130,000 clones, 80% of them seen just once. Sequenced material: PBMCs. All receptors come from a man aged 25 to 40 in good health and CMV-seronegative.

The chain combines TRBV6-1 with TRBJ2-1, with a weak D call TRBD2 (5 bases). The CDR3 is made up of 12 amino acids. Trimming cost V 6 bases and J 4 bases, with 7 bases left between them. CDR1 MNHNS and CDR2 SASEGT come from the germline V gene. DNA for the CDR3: TGTGCCAGCAGGGAGCGGTACAATGAGCAGTTCTTC. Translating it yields CASRERYNEQFF.

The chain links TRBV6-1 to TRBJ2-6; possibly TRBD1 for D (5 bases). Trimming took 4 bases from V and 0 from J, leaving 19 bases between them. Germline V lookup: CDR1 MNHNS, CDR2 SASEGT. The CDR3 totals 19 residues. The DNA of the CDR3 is TGTGCCAGCAGTGTTGTATTCGGACACCACCCCTCTGGGGCCAACGTCCTGACTTTC. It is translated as CASSVVFGHHPSGANVLTF.

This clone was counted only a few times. CDR3 loop: CASSFAGEFDEQYF. The CDR3 region has the DNA TGTGCCAGCAGTTTCGCAGGGGAGTTCGACGAGCAGTACTTC. The genes are TRBV6-5 and TRBJ2-7, with D possibly TRBD1 on 6 matching bases. The CDR3 consists of 14 residues. Trimming shortened V by 4 bases and J by 5 bases, and 15 bases separated the two germline ends. Germline V gene lookup returns CDR1 MNHEY and CDR2 SVGAGI.

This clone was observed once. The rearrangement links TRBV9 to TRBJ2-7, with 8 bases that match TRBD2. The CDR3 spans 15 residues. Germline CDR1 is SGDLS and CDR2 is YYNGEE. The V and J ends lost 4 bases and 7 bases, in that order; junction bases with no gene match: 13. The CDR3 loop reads CASSSGGAHPTEQYF. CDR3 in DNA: TGTGCCAGCAGCTCCGGGGGGGCCCATCCAACGGAGCAGTACTTC.

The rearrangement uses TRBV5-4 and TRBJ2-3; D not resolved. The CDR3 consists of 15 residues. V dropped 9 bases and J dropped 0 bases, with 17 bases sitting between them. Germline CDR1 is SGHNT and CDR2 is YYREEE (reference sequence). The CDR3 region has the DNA TGTGCCACCCGTCCATTTTCCGGTAGCACAGATACGCAGTATTTT. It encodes CATRPFSGSTDTQYF. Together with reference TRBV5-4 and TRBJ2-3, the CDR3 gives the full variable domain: ETGVTQSPTHLIKTRGQQVTLRCSSQSGHNTVSWYQQALGQGPQFIFQYYREEENGRGNFPPRFSGLQFPNYSSELNVNALELDDSALYLCATRPFSGSTDTQYFGPGTRLTVL.

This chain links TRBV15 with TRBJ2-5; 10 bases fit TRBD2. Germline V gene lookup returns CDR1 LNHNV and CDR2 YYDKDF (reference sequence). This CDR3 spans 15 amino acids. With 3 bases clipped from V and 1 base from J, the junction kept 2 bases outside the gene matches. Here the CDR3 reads CATSSGLAVQETQYF. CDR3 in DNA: TGTGCCACCAGCAGCGGACTAGCGGTCCAAGAGACCCAGTACTTC.

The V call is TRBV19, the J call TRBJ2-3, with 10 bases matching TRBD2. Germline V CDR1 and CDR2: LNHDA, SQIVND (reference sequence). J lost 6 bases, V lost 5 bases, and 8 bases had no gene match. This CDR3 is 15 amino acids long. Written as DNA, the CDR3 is TGTGCCAGTAGTTCCTTAGCGGGAGGACCGGATACGCAGTATTTT. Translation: CASSSLAGGPDTQYF.

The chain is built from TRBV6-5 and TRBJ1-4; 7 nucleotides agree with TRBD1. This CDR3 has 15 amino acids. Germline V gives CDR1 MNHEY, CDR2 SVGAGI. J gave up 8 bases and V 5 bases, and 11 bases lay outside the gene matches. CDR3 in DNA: TGTGCCAGCAGTCGCCTGGGACAGTCAAACGAAAAACTGTTTTTT. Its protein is CASSRLGQSNEKLFF.

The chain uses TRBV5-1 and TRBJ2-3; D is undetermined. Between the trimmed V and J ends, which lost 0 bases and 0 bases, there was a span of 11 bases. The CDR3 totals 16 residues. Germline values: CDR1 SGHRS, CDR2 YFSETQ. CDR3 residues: CASSLAQVKSTDTQYF. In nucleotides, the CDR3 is TGCGCCAGCAGCTTGGCGCAGGTTAAAAGCACAGATACGCAGTATTTT.

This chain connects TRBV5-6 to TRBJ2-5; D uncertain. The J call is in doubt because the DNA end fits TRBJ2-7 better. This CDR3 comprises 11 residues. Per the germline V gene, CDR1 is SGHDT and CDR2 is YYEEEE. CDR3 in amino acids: CASSLAYEQYF. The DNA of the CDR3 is TGTGCCAGCAGCTTGGCGTACGAGCAGTACTTC.

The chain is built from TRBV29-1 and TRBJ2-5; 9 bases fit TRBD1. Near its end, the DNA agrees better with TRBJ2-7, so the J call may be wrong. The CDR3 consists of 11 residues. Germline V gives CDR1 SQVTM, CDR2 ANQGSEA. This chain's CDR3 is CSAGQGYEQYF. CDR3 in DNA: TGCAGCGCGGGACAGGGTTACGAGCAGTACTTC.

CDR3 sequence: CASSQAGTKNEQFF. CDR3 in DNA: TGTGCCAGCAGTCAAGCCGGGACTAAGAATGAGCAGTTCTTC. The chain combines TRBV7-8 with TRBJ2-1, with 7 bases that match TRBD2. V shed 6 bases, J shed 7 bases, and the junction held 9 bases outside the gene matches. The CDR3 runs to 14 residues. From germline, CDR1 is SGHVS and CDR2 FQNEAQ.

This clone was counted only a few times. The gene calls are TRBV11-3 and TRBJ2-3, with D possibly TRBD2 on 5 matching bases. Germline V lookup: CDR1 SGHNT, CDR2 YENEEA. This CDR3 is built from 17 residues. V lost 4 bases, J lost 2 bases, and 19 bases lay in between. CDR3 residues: CASSYGLGSEYTDTQYF. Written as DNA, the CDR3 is TGTGCCAGCAGCTATGGCTTGGGTAGCGAATACACAGATACGCAGTATTTT.

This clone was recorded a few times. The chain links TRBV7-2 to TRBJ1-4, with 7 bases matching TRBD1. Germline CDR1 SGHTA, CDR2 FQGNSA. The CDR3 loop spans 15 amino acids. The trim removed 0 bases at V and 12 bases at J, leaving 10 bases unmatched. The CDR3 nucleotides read TGTGCCAGCAGCTTAGCGCTAAGTCATGACAGGGAACTGTTTTTT. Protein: CASSLALSHDRELFF.

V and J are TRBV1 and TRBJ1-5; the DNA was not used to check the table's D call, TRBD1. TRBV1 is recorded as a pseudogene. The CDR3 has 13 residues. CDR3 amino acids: CTSSQVASGPQHF. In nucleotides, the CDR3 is TGCACCAGCAGCCAAGTCGCGTCAGGGCCCCAGCATTTT.

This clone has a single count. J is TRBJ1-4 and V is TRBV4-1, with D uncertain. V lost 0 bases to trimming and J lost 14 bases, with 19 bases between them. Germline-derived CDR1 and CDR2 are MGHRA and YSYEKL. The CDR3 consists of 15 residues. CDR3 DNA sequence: TGCGCCAGCAGCCAAGATAATAGCTTGGTCAATAGTCTGTTTTTT. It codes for CASSQDNSLVNSLFF.

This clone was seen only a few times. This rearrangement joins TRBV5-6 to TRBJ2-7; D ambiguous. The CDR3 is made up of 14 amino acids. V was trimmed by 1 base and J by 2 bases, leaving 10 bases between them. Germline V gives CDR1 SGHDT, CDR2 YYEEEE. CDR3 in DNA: TGTGCCAGCAGCTTGTTTTGGGCTCCCTACGAGCAGTACTTC. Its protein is CASSLFWAPYEQYF.

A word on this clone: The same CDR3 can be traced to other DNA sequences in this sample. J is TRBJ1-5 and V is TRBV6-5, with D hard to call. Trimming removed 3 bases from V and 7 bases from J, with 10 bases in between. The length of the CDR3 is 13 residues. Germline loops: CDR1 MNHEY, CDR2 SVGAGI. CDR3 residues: CASSYSLNQPQHF. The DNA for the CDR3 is TGTGCCAGCAGTTATAGTTTGAACCAGCCCCAGCATTTT.

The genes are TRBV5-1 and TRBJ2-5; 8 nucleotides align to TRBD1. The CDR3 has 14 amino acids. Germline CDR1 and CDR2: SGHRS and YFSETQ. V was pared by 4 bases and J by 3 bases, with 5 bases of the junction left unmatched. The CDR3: CASSPGQAEETQYF. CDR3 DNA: TGCGCCAGCAGCCCGGGACAGGCGGAAGAGACCCAGTACTTC.

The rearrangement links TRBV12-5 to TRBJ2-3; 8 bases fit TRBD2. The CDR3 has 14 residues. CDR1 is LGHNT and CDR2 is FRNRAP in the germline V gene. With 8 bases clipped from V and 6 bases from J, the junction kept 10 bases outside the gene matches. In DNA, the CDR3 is TGTGCTAGTTCGGGGGCTAGCGGGCGGGATACGCAGTATTTT. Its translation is CASSGASGRDTQYF.

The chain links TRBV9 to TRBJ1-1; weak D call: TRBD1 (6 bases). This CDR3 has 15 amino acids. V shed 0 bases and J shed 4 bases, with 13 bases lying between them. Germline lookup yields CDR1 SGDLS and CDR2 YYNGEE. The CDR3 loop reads CASSVVTGRSTEAFF. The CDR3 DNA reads TGTGCCAGCAGCGTAGTAACAGGGAGAAGCACTGAAGCTTTCTTT.

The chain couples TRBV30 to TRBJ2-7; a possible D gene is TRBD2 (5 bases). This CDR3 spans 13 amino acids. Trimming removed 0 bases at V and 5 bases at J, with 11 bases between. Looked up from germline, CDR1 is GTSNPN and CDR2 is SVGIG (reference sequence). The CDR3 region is CAWSVGTRDEQYF. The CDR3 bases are TGTGCCTGGAGTGTAGGTACGAGGGACGAGCAGTACTTC.

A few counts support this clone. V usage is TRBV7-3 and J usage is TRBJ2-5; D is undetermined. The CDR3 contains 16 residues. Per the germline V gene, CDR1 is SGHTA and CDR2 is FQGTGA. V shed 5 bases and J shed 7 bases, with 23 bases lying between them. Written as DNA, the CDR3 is TGTGCCAGCAGCGACCGCCGAACGGCGGTGTATGGGACCCAGTACTTC. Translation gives CASSDRRTAVYGTQYF.

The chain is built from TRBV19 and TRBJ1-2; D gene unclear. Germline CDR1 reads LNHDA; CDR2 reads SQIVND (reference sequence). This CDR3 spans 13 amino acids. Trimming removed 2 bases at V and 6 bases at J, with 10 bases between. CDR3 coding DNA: TGTGCCAGTAGTATATTGCCGGGAGATGGCTACACCTTC. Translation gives CASSILPGDGYTF.

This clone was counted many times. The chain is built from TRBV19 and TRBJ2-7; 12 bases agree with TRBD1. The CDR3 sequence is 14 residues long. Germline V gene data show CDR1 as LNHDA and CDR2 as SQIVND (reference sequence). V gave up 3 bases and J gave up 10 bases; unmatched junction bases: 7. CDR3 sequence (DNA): TGTGCCAGTAGTATTGCGTGGGACAGGGGGCATCAGTACTTC. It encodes CASSIAWDRGHQYF.

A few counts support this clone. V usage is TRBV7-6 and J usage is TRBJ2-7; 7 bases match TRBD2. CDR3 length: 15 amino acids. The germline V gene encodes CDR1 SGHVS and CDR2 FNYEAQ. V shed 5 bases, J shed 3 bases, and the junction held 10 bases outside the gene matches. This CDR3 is CASSPPGLGFYEQYF. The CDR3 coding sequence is TGTGCCAGCAGCCCGCCCGGACTAGGGTTCTACGAGCAGTACTTC.

The CDR3 region has the DNA TGCGCCAGCAGCCAAGATCAGAGAGCTAGCGGGAGAAACAATGAGCAGTTCTTC. It is translated as CASSQDQRASGRNNEQFF. This chain uses TRBV4-1 with TRBJ2-1; the match to TRBD2 covers 10 bases. This CDR3 region has 18 residues. Trimming removed 0 bases from V and 5 bases from J; junction bases left unmatched: 10. Germline-derived CDR1 and CDR2 are MGHRA and YSYEKL.